This T cell receptor (beta chain) was sequenced during a study of CD4 T cells in relation to SARS-CoV-2 and coronaviruses. General observations from the study: Memory recall responses, not primary responses primed in culture, are what the assay detects.

For this clone: Its antigen remains unidentified.

CDR1 and CDR2 from the germline V gene are MDHEN and SYDVKM. The V and J ends lost 8 bases and 4 bases respectively, with 11 bases between them. This CDR3 has 12 residues. Uncultured naive and memory CD4+ T cells supplied DNA for deep TCR-beta sequencing. The data were produced by immunoSEQ multiplex PCR, yet TCRdb's version contains in-frame clones alone and is incomplete. The sample has roughly 57,000 clones; roughly 90% are singletons. Unexposed donor CD4+ T cells date from about 2010-2018, before the COVID-19 pandemic. V gene TRBV28 combines with J gene TRBJ1-1; the D is unclear. The TCR comes from a human donor in good health. Sequences were obtained from memory CD4+ T cells from PBMCs. CDR3 protein: CASRSSGTEAFF. In nucleotides, the CDR3 is TGTGCCAGCCGCAGTTCGGGCACTGAAGCTTTCTTT. The variable domain in full, completed from reference TRBV28 and TRBJ1-1, reads DVKVTQSSRYLVKRTGEKVFLECVQDMDHENMFWYRQDPGLGLRLIYFSYDVKMKEKGDIPEGYSVSREKKERFSLILESASTNQTSMYLCASRSSGTEAFFGQGTRLTVV.